The sequence of this T cell receptor beta chain was determined in a study of cytomegalovirus exposure and HLA in healthy donors. The PCR employed 60 Vbeta primers together with 13 Jbeta primers. TCRdb keeps only in-frame clones here, not all; method: immunoSEQ multiplex PCR. The sample holds about 180,000 clones, 81% seen once. CDR3 length: 14 residues. Between the trimmed V and J ends, which lost 5 bases and 3 bases, there was a span of 13 bases. Germline V CDR1 and CDR2: MNHEY, SMNVEV (reference sequence). The V and J genes are TRBV27 and TRBJ1-2, with D tentatively TRBD1 (6 bases). The sample was PBMCs. This clonotype originated in a woman aged 18-35 years in good health and CMV-seropositive. CDR3 protein: CASSGPDRDYGYTF. Written as DNA, the CDR3 is TGTGCCAGCAGTGGGCCGGACAGAGACTATGGCTACACCTTC.